The sequence of this T cell receptor beta chain was determined in a study of T cell responses to AZD1222 COVID-19 vaccine. Assay: immunoSEQ multiplex PCR; the TCRdb copy retains only in-frame clones and omits some. Altogether 94,000 or so clones are present, 89% being singletons, with the ten largest covering 1.6%. Regarding this clone: Its antigen remains unidentified.

General study findings and limits: Donors in the cohort were predominantly white British and more often female, and clonal diversity was possibly underestimated. Across the whole spike, CD4 TCRs peaked at regions 160-218 and 743-854.

Sequences were derived from peripheral blood, sampled on day 0 of AZD1222 vaccination. This TCR was recovered from an adult in good health.

In DNA form, the CDR3 reads TGTGCCTGGAGTGGCCGGTCCGTGGGGGCGTCAGGTGAAAAACTGTTTTTT. This translates into CAWSGRSVGASGEKLFF. The chain joins TRBV30 to TRBJ1-4; a weak D match, TRBD1 (6 bases). Trimming cost V 1 base and J 7 bases, with 22 bases left between them. Germline CDR1 GTSNPN, CDR2 SVGIG (reference sequence). The CDR3 has 17 residues.